This T cell receptor (beta chain) was recovered during a study of a mutant IDH1 vaccine in newly diagnosed glioma. Overall study context: The treated population exhibited a male proportion of roughly 60%, a female proportion of about 38%, and a mean age of about 40 years. Most patients had received both radiotherapy and temozolomide, the prior options being radiotherapy, temozolomide, or both. The week-35 safety follow-up was V12, and the week-47 study end was V13.

In regard to this clone: Its target is not known.

Noted time point: week 47, end of study. A single vaccine dose contained 300 ug of mutant IDH1 20-mer peptide, and topical imiquimod was used with it. Some clones are missing from TCRdb's copy, which holds only in-frame ones; the method was immunoSEQ multiplex PCR. The sample contains 56,000 or so clones, approximately 80% of which appear only once. The CDR3 has 15 residues. Germline values: CDR1 SGHKS, CDR2 YYEKEE (reference sequence). V lost 6 bases and J 3 bases, leaving 15 bases between the germline ends. The sample consisted of PBMCs, taken from a glioma patient whose treatment included an IDH1 peptide vaccine. The TCR sequence derives from a woman in her thirties or forties with glioma. Some clones in this sample may be carry-over from other donors' samples. The chain links TRBV5-5 to TRBJ1-4; D possibly corresponds to TRBD1 (5 bases). The CDR3 DNA follows: TGTGCCAGCACCCCTACGGGGCTGCCTAATGAAAAACTGTTTTTT. Its translation is CASTPTGLPNEKLFF.